These 16 T cell receptor beta chains were sequenced from one sample in a study of cytomegalovirus exposure and HLA in healthy donors. The protocol was immunoSEQ multiplex PCR, while the TCRdb copy is restricted to in-frame clones and leaves out a portion. The sample has about 170,000 clones, 95% to 96% seen once; the top ten hold about 0.89%. The material sequenced was PBMCs. These TCRs come from a woman between 18 and 30 years old in good health and CMV-seronegative.

The J gene is TRBJ2-1, the V gene TRBV9, with D perhaps TRBD2 (7 bases). V was shortened by 4 bases and J by 15 bases, with 23 bases between the two germline ends. In germline, CDR1 is SGDLS, CDR2 YYNGEE. The CDR3 extends over 14 amino acids. The CDR3 nucleotides read TGTGCCAGCAGCTCCCGCCTTGTGGGGGGGGGCCTGTTCTTC. Translated, it gives CASSSRLVGGGLFF.

About this clone: Other nucleotide sequences from this sample produce the same CDR3. The V call is TRBV7-9, the J call TRBJ2-7; 7 bases are a match to TRBD1. The CDR3 covers 14 residues. Trimming took 1 base from V and 3 from J; bases not matched to a gene: 3. Germline lookup yields CDR1 SEHNR and CDR2 FQNEAQ (reference sequence). The CDR3 protein is CASSLGGQSYEQYF. CDR3 nucleotide sequence: TGTGCCAGCAGCTTAGGGGGACAGAGCTACGAGCAGTACTTC. Full variable domain (rest looked up from reference TRBV7-9 and TRBJ2-7): DTGVSQNPRHKITKRGQNVTFRCDPISEHNRLYWYRQTLGQGPEFLTYFQNEAQLEKSRLLSDRFSAERPKGSFSTLEIQRTEQGDSAMYLCASSLGGQSYEQYFGPGTRLTVT.

The V and J genes are TRBV9 and TRBJ2-7; 10 nucleotides line up with TRBD2. The CDR3 has 16 amino acids. Trimming took 0 bases from V and 5 from J; bases not matched to a gene: 8. The germline CDR1 and CDR2 sequences are SGDLS and YYNGEE. The CDR3 DNA reads TGTGCCAGCAGCGTAGGAGTTAGCGGGGGGATGGACGAGCAGTACTTC. Protein: CASSVGVSGGMDEQYF.

The genes are TRBV9 and TRBJ1-2, with TRBD1 matching over 9 bases. Trimming cost V 9 bases and J 11 bases; bases outside gene matches: 14. Germline CDR1 reads SGDLS; CDR2 reads YYNGEE. The CDR3 has 13 residues. Here the CDR3 reads CANLRDRAPDYTF. The DNA of the CDR3 is TGTGCCAACCTAAGGGACAGGGCTCCTGATTACACCTTC.

The gene calls are TRBV7-2 and TRBJ1-1; possible D gene TRBD1, 5 bases. Germline values: CDR1 SGHTA, CDR2 FQGNSA. The CDR3 extends over 15 amino acids. V dropped 2 bases and J dropped 5 bases, with 15 bases sitting between them. The CDR3 here is CASSLMTVWKTEAFF. DNA for the CDR3: TGTGCCAGCAGCTTAATGACAGTCTGGAAGACTGAAGCTTTCTTT.

The gene calls are TRBV4-1 and TRBJ2-7, with 7 bases lining up with TRBD2. Trimming cost V 2 bases and J 5 bases; bases outside gene matches: 15. CDR1 and CDR2 from the germline V gene are MGHRA and YSYEKL. This CDR3 is 17 amino acids long. CDR3 DNA: TGCGCCAGCAGCCAAAGTTATAGGGAGGGGAGGGTGAACGAGCAGTACTTC. This translates into CASSQSYREGRVNEQYF.

The chain has TRBV2 and TRBJ1-4, with 8 bases lining up with TRBD1. There are 15 residues in the CDR3. The germline V gene has CDR1 SNHLY and CDR2 FYNNEI. V shed 6 bases, J shed 3 bases, and the junction held 6 bases outside the gene matches. CDR3 sequence reads: CASRAQGASNEKLFF. Written as DNA, the CDR3 is TGTGCCAGCAGGGCCCAGGGGGCGTCTAATGAAAAACTGTTTTTT.

The chain joins TRBV9 to TRBJ2-1; a weak D match, TRBD2 (5 bases). This CDR3 contains 15 residues. Germline V gene sequence: CDR1 SGDLS, CDR2 YYNGEE. V dropped 4 bases and J dropped 4 bases, with 15 bases sitting between them. In nucleotides, the CDR3 is TGTGCCAGCAGCCCCGGGATGGGGTATTACAATGAGCAGTTCTTC. Protein product: CASSPGMGYYNEQFF. Complete variable domain (other parts from reference TRBV9 and TRBJ2-1): DSGVTQTPKHLITATGQRVTLRCSPRSGDLSVYWYQQSLDQGLQFLIQYYNGEERAKGNILERFSAQQFPDLHSELNLSSLELGDSALYFCASSPGMGYYNEQFFGPGTRLTVL.

This rearrangement joins TRBV6-5 to TRBJ2-7; D not resolved. The ends were cut back, 0 bases at V and 1 base at J, with 7 bases in the middle. Germline loops: CDR1 MNHEY, CDR2 SVGAGI. CDR3 length: 14 residues. The DNA of the CDR3 is TGTGCCAGCAGTTACTCGAGCAGGTCCTACGAGCAGTACTTC. Encoded protein: CASSYSSRSYEQYF.

The chain has TRBV19 and TRBJ2-7; D is perhaps TRBD2 (5 bases). Germline values: CDR1 LNHDA, CDR2 SQIVND (reference sequence). The CDR3 loop spans 15 amino acids. V dropped 3 bases and J dropped 2 bases, with 14 bases sitting between them. CDR3 bases: TGTGCCAGTAGTATCGGGATAGGGCACGCCTACGAGCAGTACTTC. Translated, it gives CASSIGIGHAYEQYF.

The chain recombines TRBV30 with TRBJ2-3, with 8 positions matching TRBD2. Germline V gene lookup returns CDR1 GTSNPN and CDR2 SVGIG (reference sequence). This CDR3 is 14 amino acids long. J was trimmed by 5 bases and V by 1 base; bases with no gene match: 5. CDR3 in DNA: TGTGCCTGGAGTGCCCGGGGGGGGCAAGATACGCAGTATTTT. Its translation is CAWSARGGQDTQYF.

The chain recombines TRBV5-4 with TRBJ2-1; 9 bases line up with TRBD1. Germline lookup yields CDR1 SGHNT and CDR2 YYREEE (reference sequence). The CDR3 sequence is 15 residues long. V was clipped by 0 bases and J by 6 bases; unmatched bases: 4. CDR3: CASSLDGTGFNEQFF. As DNA, the CDR3 is TGTGCCAGCAGCTTGGACGGGACAGGGTTCAATGAGCAGTTCTTC.

The rearrangement joins TRBV2 to TRBJ2-5; TRBD2 matches 11 bases. The CDR3 consists of 18 residues. Germline-derived CDR1 and CDR2 are SNHLY and FYNNEI. The V segment lost 2 bases and the J segment 1 base; nucleotides outside the gene matches: 9. The CDR3 here is CASSESVRLAGGQETQYF. DNA of the CDR3: TGTGCCAGCAGTGAATCCGTTCGGCTAGCGGGGGGCCAAGAGACCCAGTACTTC.

The V gene is TRBV7-2, the J gene TRBJ1-5; the match to TRBD1 covers 8 bases. The CDR3 sequence is 19 residues long. CDR1 SGHTA and CDR2 FQGNSA come from the germline V gene. After removal of 1 base from V and 0 bases from J, the junction contained 11 bases not matched to a gene. CDR3 residues: CASSLGQGARPYSNQPQHF. The DNA of the CDR3 is TGTGCCAGCAGCTTAGGGCAGGGGGCGCGGCCTTATAGCAATCAGCCCCAGCATTTT.

The CDR3 DNA is TGTGCCAGCAGCCCGACCTCGGGGGGGCCCTTGGAGACCCAGTACTTC. Its protein product is CASSPTSGGPLETQYF. J is TRBJ2-5 and V is TRBV9; 8 positions agree with TRBD2. CDR1 is SGDLS and CDR2 is YYNGEE in the germline V gene. The CDR3 extends over 16 amino acids. The V and J ends lost 4 bases and 5 bases, in that order; junction bases with no gene match: 13.

J is TRBJ2-3 and V is TRBV4-2, with 10 nucleotides matching TRBD2. J lost 1 base, V lost 0 bases, and 1 base had no gene match. CDR1 is LGHNA and CDR2 is YNFKEQ in the germline V gene. The CDR3 sequence is 16 residues long. CDR3 nucleotides: TGTGCCAGCAGCCAAGAAGGGACTAGCGGCACAGATACGCAGTATTTT. Encoded protein: CASSQEGTSGTDTQYF.